Listed here are 17 T cell receptor beta chains from one sample, sequenced in a study of blood T cell repertoires in COVID-19. Profiled with immunoSEQ multiplex PCR; TCRdb holds only in-frame clones, not every one. Seen here are 110,000 or so clones, about nine tenths observed once, and the top ten hold 4% to 5.5%. The specimen sequenced was peripheral blood. The receptors originated from a woman aged 50 to 65 with acute or convalescent COVID-19.

The rearrangement links TRBV24-1 to TRBJ2-5; a weak D match, TRBD1 (6 bases). There are 13 residues in the CDR3. V lost 0 bases and J lost 6, with 7 bases in between. Germline lookup yields CDR1 KGHDR and CDR2 SFDVKD. This CDR3 reads CATSDLQGQTQYF. Written as DNA, the CDR3 is TGTGCCACCAGTGATTTGCAGGGGCAGACCCAGTACTTC.

The rearrangement links TRBV19 to TRBJ1-1, with TRBD1 as a possible D gene (6 bases). CDR1 LNHDA and CDR2 SQIVND come from the germline V gene (reference sequence). The CDR3 contains 14 residues. V was cut by 3 bases and J by 3 bases, with 11 bases left in between. This CDR3 reads CASSITGLDTEAFF. The CDR3 DNA reads TGTGCCAGTAGTATTACAGGGTTAGACACTGAAGCTTTCTTT.

The chain combines TRBV3-1 (or the pseudogene TRBV3-2) with TRBJ1-2, with TRBD1 as a possible D gene (5 bases). The CDR3 is 13 residues long. Trimming removed 0 bases from V and 6 bases from J, with 8 bases in between. The germline V gene encodes CDR1 LGHDT and CDR2 YNNKEL (reference sequence). CDR3 sequence reads: CASSQDRVHGYTF. In nucleotides, the CDR3 is TGTGCCAGCAGCCAAGACAGGGTACATGGCTACACCTTC.

The chain carries TRBV6-6 and TRBJ1-1; 7 bases are a match to TRBD1. Germline CDR1 is MNHNY and CDR2 is SVGAGI (reference sequence). The CDR3 is 14 residues long. The ends lost 6 bases at V and 5 bases at J; junction bases unmatched: 9. The CDR3 coding sequence is TGTGCCAGCAGCCCTGACAGGGTGGGGACTGAAGCTTTCTTT. Its translation: CASSPDRVGTEAFF.

The rearrangement links TRBV6-5 to TRBJ2-3; D may be TRBD1 (5 bases). The ends were cut back, 7 bases at V and 6 bases at J, with 17 bases in the middle. This CDR3 is built from 14 residues. The germline V gene has CDR1 MNHEY and CDR2 SVGAGI. For the CDR3, the DNA is TGTGCCAGCAAACAGGAGATTATGACGGATACGCAGTATTTT. Its protein is CASKQEIMTDTQYF.

The chain links TRBV3-1 (or the pseudogene TRBV3-2) to TRBJ2-3; 12 bases are shared with TRBD2. The CDR3 is 17 amino acids. Germline-derived CDR1 and CDR2 are LGHDT and YNNKEL (reference sequence). J was trimmed by 0 bases and V by 4 bases; bases with no gene match: 5. The CDR3 loop is CASSLPGTSGSTDTQYF. The CDR3 DNA reads TGTGCCAGCAGCCTACCCGGGACTAGCGGGAGCACAGATACGCAGTATTTT.

The V call is TRBV19, the J call TRBJ2-7; a possible D gene is TRBD1 (6 bases). The CDR3 has 15 amino acids. From germline, CDR1 is LNHDA and CDR2 SQIVND (reference sequence). Trimming cost V 8 bases and J 0 bases, with 17 bases left between them. The CDR3 nucleotides read TGTGCCAGTGTGAGGACAGCTCGATCCTCCTACGAGCAGTACTTC. Protein sequence: CASVRTARSSYEQYF.

The chain couples TRBV7-3 to TRBJ2-2, with D tentatively TRBD2 (6 bases). CDR1 and CDR2 from the germline V gene are SGHTA and FQGTGA. V was pared by 5 bases and J by 4 bases, with 11 bases between. The CDR3 loop spans 14 amino acids. DNA for the CDR3: TGTGCCAGCAGCCCCGGGAGTTTCACCGGGGAGCTGTTTTTT. Its protein is CASSPGSFTGELFF.

The chain links TRBV7-9 to TRBJ2-5; 7 bases align to TRBD2. After removal of 0 bases from V and 5 bases from J, the junction contained 9 bases not matched to a gene. Germline V gene sequence: CDR1 SEHNR, CDR2 FQNEAQ (reference sequence). The CDR3 loop spans 16 amino acids. CDR3 DNA: TGTGCCAGCAGCTTAGCCCGGGGAGGGGTGGGGGAGACCCAGTACTTC. Protein sequence: CASSLARGGVGETQYF.

This clone occurred once. This sequence joins TRBV19 and TRBJ2-7, with 10 bases identical to TRBD1. Trimming cost V 6 bases and J 5 bases; bases outside gene matches: 1. This CDR3 contains 12 residues. Germline V gives CDR1 LNHDA, CDR2 SQIVND (reference sequence). CDR3 sequence reads: CASRDRGDEQYF. CDR3 DNA: TGTGCCAGTAGGGACAGGGGGGACGAGCAGTACTTC.

This clone occurred a few times. The chain carries TRBV6-5 and TRBJ2-7; tentative D call: TRBD2 (5 bases). Germline V gene data show CDR1 as MNHEY and CDR2 as SVGAGI. CDR3 size: 12 residues. The germline V and J ends were trimmed by 6 bases and 0 bases, with 6 bases remaining between them. The CDR3: CASSEGSYEQYF. CDR3 in DNA: TGTGCCAGCAGCGAGGGCTCCTACGAGCAGTACTTC.

CDR3 protein: CSVTGLATSYNEQFF. The CDR3 DNA follows: TGCAGCGTGACCGGACTAGCGACTTCCTACAATGAGCAGTTCTTC. The chain is built from TRBV29-1 and TRBJ2-1; 9 nucleotides align to TRBD2. CDR3 length: 15 residues. In germline, CDR1 is SQVTM, CDR2 ANQGSEA. V shed 6 bases and J 1 base; nucleotides not matched to a gene: 7.

The chain joins TRBV6-5 to TRBJ2-3; 10 bases are shared with TRBD2. Germline assignment: CDR1 MNHEY and CDR2 SVGAGI. V shed 8 bases and J 2 bases; nucleotides not matched to a gene: 4. This CDR3 contains 14 residues. The CDR3 here is CASGLADLTDTQYF. CDR3 nucleotide sequence: TGTGCCAGCGGACTAGCGGACCTCACAGATACGCAGTATTTT.

The chain recombines TRBV24-1 with TRBJ2-5; 7 nucleotides line up with TRBD1. This CDR3 contains 15 residues. Germline V CDR1 and CDR2: KGHDR, SFDVKD. J gave up 5 bases and V 1 base, and 6 bases lay outside the gene matches. The CDR3 DNA follows: TGTGCCACCAGTGATTTTCTAGGGGGCGCGGAGACCCAGTACTTC. As protein: CATSDFLGGAETQYF.

The rearrangement links TRBV23-1 to TRBJ2-6, with 7 bases lining up with TRBD1. TRBV23-1 is known as an ORF, though its function is uncertain. V shed 2 bases and J 4 bases; nucleotides not matched to a gene: 5. The CDR3 contains 16 residues. The CDR3 reads CASSQRQGRGANVLTF. CDR3 sequence (DNA): TGCGCCAGCAGTCAAAGACAGGGAAGGGGGGCCAACGTCCTGACTTTC.

The rearrangement joins TRBV12-3 or TRBV12-4 to TRBJ2-4, with TRBD2 as a possible D gene (5 bases). There are 13 residues in the CDR3. V was clipped by 6 bases and J by 5 bases, with 11 bases between them. The CDR3 protein is CASSQLGENIQYF. CDR3 nucleotide sequence: TGTGCCAGCAGCCAGCTCGGGGAAAACATTCAGTACTTC.

The chain is built from TRBV29-1 and TRBJ2-3, with TRBD1 matching 8 bases. This CDR3 is built from 18 residues. Trimming took 3 bases from V and 1 from J; bases not matched to a gene: 15. Germline V gene sequence: CDR1 SQVTM, CDR2 ANQGSEA. This CDR3 reads CSVEGWQGARRGTDTQYF. DNA of the CDR3: TGCAGCGTTGAGGGATGGCAGGGGGCCCGCCGCGGCACAGATACGCAGTATTTT.